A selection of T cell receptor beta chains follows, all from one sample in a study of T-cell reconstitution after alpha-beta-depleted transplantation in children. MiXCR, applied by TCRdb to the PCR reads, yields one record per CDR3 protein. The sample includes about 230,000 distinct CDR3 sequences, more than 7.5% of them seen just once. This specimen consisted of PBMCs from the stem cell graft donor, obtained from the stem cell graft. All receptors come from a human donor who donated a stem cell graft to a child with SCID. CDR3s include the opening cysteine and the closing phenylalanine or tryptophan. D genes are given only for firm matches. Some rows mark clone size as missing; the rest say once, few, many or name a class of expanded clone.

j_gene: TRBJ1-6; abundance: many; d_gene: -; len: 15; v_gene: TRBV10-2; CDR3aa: CASFNSGRYNSPLHF; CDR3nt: TGCGCCAGCTTTAACTCCGGCAGGTACAATTCACCCCTCCACTTT
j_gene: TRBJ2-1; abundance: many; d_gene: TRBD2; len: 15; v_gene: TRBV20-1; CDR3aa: CSAALGAGGPHEQFF; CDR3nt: TGCAGTGCTGCTTTGGGGGCGGGGGGGCCCCATGAGCAGTTCTTC
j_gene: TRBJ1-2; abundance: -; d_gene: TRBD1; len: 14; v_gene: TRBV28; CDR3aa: CASSAGTGKYGYTF; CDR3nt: TGTGCCAGCAGTGCAGGGACAGGGAAGTATGGCTACACCTTC
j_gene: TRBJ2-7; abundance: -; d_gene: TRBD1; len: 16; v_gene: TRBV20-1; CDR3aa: CSASPLVSGQGYEQYF; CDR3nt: TGCAGTGCTAGTCCACTAGTCTCGGGACAGGGCTACGAGCAGTACTTC
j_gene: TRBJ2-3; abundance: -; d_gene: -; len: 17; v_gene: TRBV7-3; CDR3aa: CASSFNPSSPNTDTQYF; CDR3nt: TGTGCCAGCAGCTTCAACCCTTCTAGCCCTAACACAGATACGCAGTATTTT
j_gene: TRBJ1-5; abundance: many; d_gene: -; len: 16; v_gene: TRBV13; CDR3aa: CASSRGRSYSNQPQHF; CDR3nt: TGTGCCAGCAGCCGCGGACGGAGTTATAGCAATCAGCCCCAGCATTTT
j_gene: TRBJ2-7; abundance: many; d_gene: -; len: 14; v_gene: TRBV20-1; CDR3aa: CSASRRGGAYEQYF; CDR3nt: TGCAGTGCTAGCCGTCGCGGAGGAGCCTACGAGCAGTACTTC
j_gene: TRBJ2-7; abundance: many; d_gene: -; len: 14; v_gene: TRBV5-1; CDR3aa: CASSFEGLSYEQYF; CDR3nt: TGCGCCAGCAGCTTTGAGGGTCTCTCCTACGAGCAGTACTTC
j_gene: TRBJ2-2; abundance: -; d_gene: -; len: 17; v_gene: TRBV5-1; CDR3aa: CASSPKNGWTDTGELFF; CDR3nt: TGCGCCAGCAGCCCAAAAAACGGATGGACGGACACCGGGGAGCTGTTTTTT
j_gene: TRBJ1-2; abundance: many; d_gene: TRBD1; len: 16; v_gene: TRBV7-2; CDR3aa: CASSFRTGTNWYGYTF; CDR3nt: TGTGCCAGCAGCTTTCGGACAGGAACTAATTGGTATGGCTACACCTTC
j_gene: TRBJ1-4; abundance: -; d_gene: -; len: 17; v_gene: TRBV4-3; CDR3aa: CASSQDTRGGWDEKLFF; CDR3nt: TGCGCCAGCAGCCAAGATACGCGAGGCGGGTGGGATGAAAAACTGTTTTTT
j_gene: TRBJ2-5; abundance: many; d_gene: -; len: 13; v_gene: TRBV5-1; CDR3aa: CASSEGMVETQYF; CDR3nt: TGCGCCAGCAGCGAAGGGATGGTAGAGACCCAGTACTTC
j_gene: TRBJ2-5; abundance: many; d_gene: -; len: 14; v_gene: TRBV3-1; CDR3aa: CASSPPGPKETQYF; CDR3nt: TGTGCCAGCAGTCCTCCAGGACCTAAAGAGACCCAGTACTTC
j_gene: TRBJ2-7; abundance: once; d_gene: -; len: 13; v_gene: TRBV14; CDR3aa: CASSQVVSGEQYF; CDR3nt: TGTGCCAGCAGCCAAGTAGTAAGCGGCGAGCAGTACTTC
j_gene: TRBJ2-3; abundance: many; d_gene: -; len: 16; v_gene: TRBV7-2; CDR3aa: CASSLTLGGPADTQYF; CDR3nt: TGTGCCAGCAGCTTAACTTTGGGGGGGCCCGCAGATACGCAGTATTTT
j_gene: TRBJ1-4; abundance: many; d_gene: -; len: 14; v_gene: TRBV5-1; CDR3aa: CASSLLPANEKLFF; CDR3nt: TGCGCCAGCAGCTTGTTGCCAGCTAATGAAAAACTGTTTTTT
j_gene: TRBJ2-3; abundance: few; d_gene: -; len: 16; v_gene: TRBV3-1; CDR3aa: CASSSRTGPITDTQYF; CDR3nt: TGTGCCAGCAGTTCGAGAACCGGACCCATCACAGATACGCAGTATTTT
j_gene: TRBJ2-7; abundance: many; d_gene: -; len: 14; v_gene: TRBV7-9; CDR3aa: CASSLGDTNYEQYF; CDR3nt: TGTGCCAGCAGCTTAGGCGACACCAACTACGAGCAGTACTTC
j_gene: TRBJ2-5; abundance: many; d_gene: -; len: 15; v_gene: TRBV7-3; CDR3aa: CASSLTGLGQETQYF; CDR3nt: TGTGCCAGCAGCTTAACAGGACTGGGACAAGAGACCCAGTACTTC
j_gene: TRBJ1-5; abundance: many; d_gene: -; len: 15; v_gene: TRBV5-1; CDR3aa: CASSLGALGDQPQHF; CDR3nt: TGCGCCAGCAGCTTGGGAGCGTTAGGGGATCAGCCCCAGCATTTT
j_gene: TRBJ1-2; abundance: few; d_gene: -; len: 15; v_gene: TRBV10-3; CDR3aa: CAISGAVEGLYGYTF; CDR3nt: TGTGCCATCAGTGGGGCAGTCGAGGGTCTATATGGCTACACCTTC
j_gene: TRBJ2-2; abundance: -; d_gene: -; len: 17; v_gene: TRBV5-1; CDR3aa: CASSFLGGRPNTGELFF; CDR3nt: TGCGCCAGCAGCTTTTTGGGGGGCCGGCCGAACACCGGGGAGCTGTTTTTT
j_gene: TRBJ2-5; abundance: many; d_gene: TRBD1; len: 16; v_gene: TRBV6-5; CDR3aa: CASSYRRTGSMETQYF; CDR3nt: TGTGCCAGCAGTTACCGGCGGACAGGGAGTATGGAGACCCAGTACTTC
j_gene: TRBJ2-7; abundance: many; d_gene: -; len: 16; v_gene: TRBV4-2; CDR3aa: CASSQDTGGGLDEQYF; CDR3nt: TGTGCCAGCAGCCAAGATACCGGAGGGGGTTTGGACGAGCAGTACTTC
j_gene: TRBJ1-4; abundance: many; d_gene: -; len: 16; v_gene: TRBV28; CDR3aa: CASRFSGGRTNEKLFF; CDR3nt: TGTGCCAGCAGGTTTTCGGGCGGTCGTACTAATGAAAAACTGTTTTTT
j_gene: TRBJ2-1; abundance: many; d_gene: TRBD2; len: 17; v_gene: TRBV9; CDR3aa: CASSVDLAGGLYNEQFF; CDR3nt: TGTGCCAGCAGCGTTGACCTAGCGGGGGGCCTCTACAATGAGCAGTTCTTC
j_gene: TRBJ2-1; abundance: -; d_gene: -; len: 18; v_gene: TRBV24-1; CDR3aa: CATSDLKAGASSYNEQFF; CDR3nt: TGTGCCACCAGTGATTTGAAGGCGGGGGCGAGCTCCTACAATGAGCAGTTCTTC
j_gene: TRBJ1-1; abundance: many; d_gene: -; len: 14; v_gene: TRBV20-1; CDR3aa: CSASMAFSNTEAFF; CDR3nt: TGCAGTGCTAGTATGGCGTTTTCGAACACTGAAGCTTTCTTT
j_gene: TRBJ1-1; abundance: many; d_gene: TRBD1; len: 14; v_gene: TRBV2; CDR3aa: CASSVQGANTEAFF; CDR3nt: TGTGCCAGCAGTGTACAGGGGGCGAACACTGAAGCTTTCTTT
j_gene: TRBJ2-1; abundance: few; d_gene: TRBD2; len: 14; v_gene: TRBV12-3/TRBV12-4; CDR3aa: CASSELAGSNEQFF; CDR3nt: TGTGCCAGCAGTGAACTAGCGGGGAGCAATGAGCAGTTCTTC
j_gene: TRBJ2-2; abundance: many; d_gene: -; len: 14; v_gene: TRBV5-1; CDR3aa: CASFRDSVTGELFF; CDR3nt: TGCGCCAGCTTCCGGGACTCCGTCACCGGGGAGCTGTTTTTT
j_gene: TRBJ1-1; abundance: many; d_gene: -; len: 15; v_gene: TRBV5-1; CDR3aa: CASSLGAADNTEAFF; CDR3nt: TGCGCCAGCAGCTTGGGCGCAGCCGATAACACTGAAGCTTTCTTT
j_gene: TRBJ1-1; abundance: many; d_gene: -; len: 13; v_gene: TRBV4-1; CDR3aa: CASTRYFNDEAFF; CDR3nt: TGCGCCAGCACAAGGTACTTCAACGATGAAGCTTTCTTT
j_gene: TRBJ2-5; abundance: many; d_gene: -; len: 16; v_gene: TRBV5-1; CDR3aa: CASTPRAGNSQETQYF; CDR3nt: TGCGCCAGCACGCCCCGGGCAGGGAATTCCCAAGAGACCCAGTACTTC
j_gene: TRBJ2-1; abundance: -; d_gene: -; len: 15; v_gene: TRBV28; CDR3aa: CASSLDGTFYNEQFF; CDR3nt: TGTGCCAGCAGTTTGGACGGAACCTTCTACAATGAGCAGTTCTTC
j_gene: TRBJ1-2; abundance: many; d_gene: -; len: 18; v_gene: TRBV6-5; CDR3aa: CASSYSAPYDRRYYGYTF; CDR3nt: TGTGCCAGCAGTTACTCAGCCCCGTACGACAGGCGCTACTATGGCTACACCTTC
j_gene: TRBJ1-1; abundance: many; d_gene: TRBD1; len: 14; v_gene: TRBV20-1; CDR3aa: CSASDRGIGTEAFF; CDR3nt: TGCAGTGCTAGTGACAGGGGGATCGGCACTGAAGCTTTCTTT
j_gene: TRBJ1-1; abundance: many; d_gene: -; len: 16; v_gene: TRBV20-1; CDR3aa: CSARGATFGRGTEAFF; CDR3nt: TGCAGTGCTAGAGGGGCCACGTTCGGAAGGGGGACTGAAGCTTTCTTT
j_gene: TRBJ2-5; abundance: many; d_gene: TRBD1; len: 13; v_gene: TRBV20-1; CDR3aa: CSAVGTGQETQYF; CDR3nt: TGCAGTGCGGTCGGGACAGGTCAAGAGACCCAGTACTTC
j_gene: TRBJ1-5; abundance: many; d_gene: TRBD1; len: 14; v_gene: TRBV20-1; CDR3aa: CSANTGGGNQPQHF; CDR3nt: TGCAGTGCCAATACAGGGGGTGGCAATCAGCCCCAGCATTTT
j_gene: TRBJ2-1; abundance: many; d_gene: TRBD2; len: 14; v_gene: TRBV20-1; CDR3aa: CSAREAGVHNEQFF; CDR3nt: TGCAGTGCTAGGGAAGCGGGGGTCCACAATGAGCAGTTCTTC
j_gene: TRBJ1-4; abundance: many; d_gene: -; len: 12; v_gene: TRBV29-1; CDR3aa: CSVAPWGEKLFF; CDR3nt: TGCAGCGTTGCCCCATGGGGTGAAAAACTGTTTTTT
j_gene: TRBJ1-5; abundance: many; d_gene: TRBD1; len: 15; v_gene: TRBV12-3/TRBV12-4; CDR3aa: CASRIGQGGDQPQHF; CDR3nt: TGTGCCAGCAGAATTGGACAGGGAGGGGACCAGCCCCAGCATTTT
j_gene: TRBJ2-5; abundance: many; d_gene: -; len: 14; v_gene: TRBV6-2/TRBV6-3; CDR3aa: CASTQWGPQETQYF; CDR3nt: TGTGCCAGCACCCAATGGGGGCCCCAAGAGACCCAGTACTTC
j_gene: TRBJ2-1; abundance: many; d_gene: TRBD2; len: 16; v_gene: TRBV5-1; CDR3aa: CASSGSSRGAVNEQFF; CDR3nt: TGCGCCAGCAGCGGGAGTTCGCGGGGGGCGGTCAATGAGCAGTTCTTC
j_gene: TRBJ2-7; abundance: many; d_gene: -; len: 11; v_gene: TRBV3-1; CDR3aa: CASSQGNEQYF; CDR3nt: TGTGCCAGCAGCCAGGGGAACGAGCAGTACTTC
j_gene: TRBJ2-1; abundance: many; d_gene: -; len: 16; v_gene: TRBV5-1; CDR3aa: CASSLAPSGVYNEQFF; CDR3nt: TGCGCCAGCAGCTTGGCCCCTTCGGGGGTCTACAATGAGCAGTTCTTC
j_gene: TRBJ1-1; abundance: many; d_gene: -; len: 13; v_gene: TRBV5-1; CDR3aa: CASSLTGLGASLF; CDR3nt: TGCGCCAGCAGCTTGACGGGCCTGGGGGCCAGTCTCTTT
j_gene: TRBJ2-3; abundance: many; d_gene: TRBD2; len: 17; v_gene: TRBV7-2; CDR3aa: CASSLSPSGGGTDTQYF; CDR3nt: TGTGCCAGCAGCTTAAGCCCCTCGGGGGGAGGTACAGATACGCAGTATTTT
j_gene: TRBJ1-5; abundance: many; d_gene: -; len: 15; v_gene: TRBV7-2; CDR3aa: CASSLGGQGYQPQHF; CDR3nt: TGTGCCAGCAGCTTAGGGGGTCAGGGTTATCAGCCCCAGCATTTT
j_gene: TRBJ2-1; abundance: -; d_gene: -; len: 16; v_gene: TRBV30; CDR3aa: CAWSGVGGSSYNEQFF; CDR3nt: TGTGCCTGGAGTGGAGTGGGCGGTAGCTCCTACAATGAGCAGTTCTTC
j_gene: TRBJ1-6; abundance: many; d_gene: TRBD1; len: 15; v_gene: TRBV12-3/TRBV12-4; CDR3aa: CASKPPDRAHSPLHF; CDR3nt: TGTGCCAGCAAACCCCCCGACAGGGCACATTCACCCCTCCACTTT
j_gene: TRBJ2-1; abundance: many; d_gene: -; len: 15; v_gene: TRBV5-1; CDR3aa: CASSLLGGASNEQFF; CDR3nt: TGCGCCAGCAGCTTGCTGGGGGGTGCGAGCAATGAGCAGTTCTTC
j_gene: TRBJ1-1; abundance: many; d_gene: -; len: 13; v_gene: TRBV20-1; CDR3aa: CSASAAVNTEAFF; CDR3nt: TGCAGTGCTTCGGCGGCAGTGAACACTGAAGCTTTCTTT